This entry features one T cell receptor (beta chain) sequence. The sample is drawn from a study of blood T cells in healthy people across ages. The use of a sample-barcoded 5' primer and a J-beta primer mix characterized a second PCR of roughly 6 to 11 cycles. In TCRdb, the 5' RACE reads were re-called with MiXCR into one record per CDR3 protein. Altogether around 2 million distinct CDR3 sequences are present, roughly 43% being singletons, with the ten largest covering under 25%. The germline CDR1 and CDR2 sequences are LGHNT and FRNRAP. The CDR3 is 16 amino acids. The source is a human donor in good health. The chain employs TRBV12-5 and TRBJ2-4; 11 bases are shared with TRBD1. The J call is doubtful: the DNA matches TRBJ2-7 better. Sequenced input: blood. The CDR3 sequence is CASAPGKGQGVYEQYF. The CDR3 coding sequence is TGTGCTAGTGCCCCAGGGAAGGGACAGGGGGTCTACGAGCAGTACTTC.